This TCR beta chain was identified during a study of blood T cell repertoires in COVID-19. Overall study context: The analysed material was cDNA or gDNA that came from T cells, B-cell-depleted T cells, or PBMCs.

Original processing notes: From reference gene primer amplification, estimates of nucleated cell counts were derived. Sequencing used immunoSEQ multiplex PCR; TCRdb keeps in-frame clones, though not all of them. V, J and clone size are those of that table, while D and trimming were read from the DNA. The sample comprises some 120,000 clones, more than 80% of which are singletons, and around 3.3% rests with the top ten. V lost 2 bases, J lost 4 bases, and 6 bases stayed unmatched. Germline V CDR1 and CDR2: SGHTA, FQGNSA. The CDR3 spans 15 residues. This TCR was recovered from a woman of 80 years or more with COVID-19, enrolled during active disease. The J gene is TRBJ2-7, the V gene TRBV7-2; 9 bases agree with TRBD1. Input material: peripheral blood. For the CDR3, the DNA is TGTGCCAGCAGCTTAACCGGGACAGGGACGTACGAGCAGTACTTC. Translated, it gives CASSLTGTGTYEQYF. Filled out from reference TRBV7-2 and TRBJ2-7, the complete variable domain reads GAGVSQSPSNKVTEKGKDVELRCDPISGHTALYWYRQSLGQGLEFLIYFQGNSAPDKSGLPSDRFSAERTGGSVSTLTIQRTQQEDSAVYLCASSLTGTGTYEQYFGPGTRLTVT.